A single sample gave rise to the 20 T cell receptor beta chains below, sequenced in a study of esophageal squamous cell carcinoma under preoperative chemotherapy. Time point: after preoperative PTX-NDP chemotherapy. TCRdb passed the PCR reads through MiXCR, listing each CDR3 protein once. The data show about 18,000 distinct CDR3 sequences, around 42% seen once. This sample was taken from a patient given preoperative chemotherapy. The source is a human donor with esophageal squamous cell carcinoma. The donor label of this sample is uncertain.

This chain uses TRBV6-5 with TRBJ2-5; TRBD2 aligns across 11 bases. The tail of the sequence fits TRBJ2-7 better, so the J call may be wrong. This CDR3 comprises 18 residues. From germline, CDR1 is MNHEY and CDR2 SVGAGI. The CDR3 DNA is TGTGCCAGCAGTTACTCGATACGTAGCGGGAGGGTCGCCTACGAGCAGTACTTC. Translating gives CASSYSIRSGRVAYEQYF.

The table lists this clonotype with many counts. The chain employs TRBV7-6 and TRBJ1-1; 9 bases align to TRBD1. The germline CDR1 and CDR2 sequences are SGHVS and FNYEAQ. V shed 6 bases and J 6 bases; nucleotides not matched to a gene: 11. The length of the CDR3 is 15 residues. The CDR3 here is CASRGDREGLAEAFF. CDR3 nucleotides: TGTGCCAGCAGGGGGGACAGGGAGGGATTGGCTGAAGCTTTCTTT.

This clonotype has a count of ten or more. The V call is TRBV7-2, the J call TRBJ2-1, with 7 bases that match TRBD1. The CDR3 length is 16 residues. The J segment lost 10 bases and the V segment lost 5 bases, leaving 17 bases of the junction unmatched. Germline CDR1 is SGHTA and CDR2 is FQGNSA. The CDR3 region has the DNA TGTGCCAGCAGCCCCTACCGGGACAGCATTACGTACGAGCAGTTCTTC. This codes for CASSPYRDSITYEQFF. The full variable domain, with the rest looked up from reference TRBV7-2 and TRBJ2-1, is GAGVSQSPSNKVTEKGKDVELRCDPISGHTALYWYRQSLGQGLEFLIYFQGNSAPDKSGLPSDRFSAERTGGSVSTLTIQRTQQEDSAVYLCASSPYRDSITYEQFFGPGTRLTVL.

Ten or more counts support this clonotype. The chain is built from TRBV7-9 and TRBJ1-1; D gene unclear. CDR1 is SEHNR, CDR2 FQNEAQ, per germline (reference sequence). V shed 1 base and J shed 6 bases, with 6 bases lying between them. The CDR3 consists of 12 residues. This CDR3 reads CASSLGDAEAFF. For the CDR3, the DNA is TGTGCCAGCAGCTTAGGTGACGCTGAAGCTTTCTTT.

This clonotype has more than one count but fewer than ten. This chain joins TRBV11-3 and TRBJ2-1; D is unclear. Trimming took 5 bases from V and 8 from J, leaving 16 bases between them. The CDR3 sequence is 14 residues long. Germline CDR1 reads SGHNT; CDR2 reads YENEEA. The CDR3 spells CASSLRGTLDEQFF. The DNA of the CDR3 is TGTGCCAGCAGCCTGCGCGGTACGCTCGATGAGCAGTTCTTC.

The chain is built from TRBV7-3 and TRBJ2-1, with TRBD2 identical over 10 bases. The DNA end is more similar to TRBJ2-7, so the J call may be wrong. Germline V CDR1 and CDR2: SGHTA, FQGTGA. CDR3 length equals 15 residues. CDR3 coding DNA: TGTGCCAGCAGCTCCGGGACTAGCGCGTACAATGAGCAGTACTTC. It encodes CASSSGTSAYNEQYF.

The chain uses TRBV5-4 and TRBJ1-2, with a weak D call TRBD1 (6 bases). The CDR3 is made up of 13 amino acids. Trimming shortened V by 5 bases and J by 7 bases, and 15 bases separated the two germline ends. Germline loops: CDR1 SGHNT, CDR2 YYREEE (reference sequence). The CDR3 bases are TGTGCCAGCAGGTTGCAGGGGCCGGGTGGCTACACCTTC. Protein sequence: CASRLQGPGGYTF.

J is TRBJ2-6 and V is TRBV7-2; D is undetermined. This CDR3 comprises 15 residues. V was cut by 5 bases and J by 0 bases, with 8 bases left in between. CDR1 is SGHTA, CDR2 FQGNSA, per germline. The CDR3 loop is CASSKELSGANVLTF. DNA for the CDR3: TGTGCCAGCAGCAAGGAACTCTCTGGGGCCAACGTCCTGACTTTC. Based on the CDR3 plus reference TRBV7-2 and TRBJ2-6, the full variable domain is GAGVSQSPSNKVTEKGKDVELRCDPISGHTALYWYRQSLGQGLEFLIYFQGNSAPDKSGLPSDRFSAERTGGSVSTLTIQRTQQEDSAVYLCASSKELSGANVLTFGAGSRLTVL.

This chain links TRBV7-2 with TRBJ2-2; D is uncertain. Between the trimmed V and J ends, which lost 1 base and 1 base, there was a span of 10 bases. CDR3 length equals 16 residues. Germline CDR1 SGHTA, CDR2 FQGNSA. CDR3 region: CASSLGSGLNTGELFF. CDR3 DNA sequence: TGTGCCAGCAGCTTAGGTTCAGGATTGAACACCGGGGAGCTGTTTTTT.

This clonotype was recorded a few times. The V gene is TRBV10-1, the J gene TRBJ2-5, with 9 bases lining up with TRBD2. The CDR3 is made up of 14 amino acids. The J segment lost 5 bases and the V segment lost 2 bases, leaving 3 bases of the junction unmatched. Germline V lookup: CDR1 WNHNN, CDR2 SYGVQD (reference sequence). In DNA, the CDR3 is TGCGCCAGCAGTGAGGGGACTAGCTTCGAGACCCAGTACTTC. Its protein product is CASSEGTSFETQYF.

This clonotype was recorded a few times. The chain uses TRBV7-2 and TRBJ2-5; unclear D gene. This CDR3 has 15 amino acids. The V gene's germline CDR1 is SGHTA and CDR2 FQGNSA. V lost 1 base and J 11 bases, leaving 20 bases between the germline ends. CDR3 nucleotide sequence: TGTGCCAGCAGCTTAGACACGGGTTTCTACAATGAGCAGTACTTC. Translating gives CASSLDTGFYNEQYF.

The rearrangement links TRBV7-6 to TRBJ2-5, with D possibly matching TRBD2 (5 bases). The germline V gene has CDR1 SGHVS and CDR2 FNYEAQ. V was pared by 4 bases and J by 2 bases, with 23 bases between. This CDR3 is built from 18 residues. The CDR3 sequence: CASSSYPPAGRRQETQYF. In DNA form, the CDR3 reads TGTGCCAGCAGCTCATATCCACCGGCGGGCCGGCGGCAAGAGACCCAGTACTTC.

This clonotype showed up many times. Since a much larger clone is just one base distant, this may be a read error. The rearrangement uses TRBV7-2 and TRBJ2-1; D may be TRBD1 or TRBD2 (6 bases each). This CDR3 comprises 13 residues. CDR1 SGHTA and CDR2 FQGNSA come from the germline V gene. Trimming stripped 6 bases from V and 13 bases from J, with 19 bases between. The CDR3 reads CASRLAKGETQFF. The CDR3 bases are TGTGCCAGCAGACTAGCAAAGGGGGAGACCCAGTTCTTC.

This clonotype has a count of ten or more. The V call is TRBV6-1, the J call TRBJ2-3; tentative D call: TRBD1 (5 bases). Germline loops: CDR1 MNHNS, CDR2 SASEGT. V gave up 1 base and J gave up 0 bases, with 17 bases separating them. This CDR3 spans 18 amino acids. The CDR3 nucleotides read TGTGCCAGCAGTGAAGGTTTTGTGTTTCAGGGAAGCACAGATACGCAGTATTTT. Amino acids: CASSEGFVFQGSTDTQYF.

This clonotype was seen a few times. The chain couples TRBV11-2 to TRBJ2-7; 9 bases match TRBD1. Germline V gene data show CDR1 as SGHAT and CDR2 as FQNNGV. With 5 bases clipped from V and 0 bases from J, the junction kept 2 bases outside the gene matches. This CDR3 region has 14 residues. Here the CDR3 reads CASSRQGVSYEQYF. The CDR3 nucleotides read TGTGCCAGCAGCCGACAGGGGGTCTCCTACGAGCAGTACTTC.

At least ten counts were recorded for this clonotype. The chain links TRBV6-5 to TRBJ1-6; D unresolved. The V end lost 2 bases, the J end lost 7 bases, and 6 bases lay between the germline ends. The V gene's germline CDR1 is MNHEY and CDR2 SVGAGI. CDR3 size: 13 residues. CDR3 nucleotides: TGTGCCAGCAGTTACGTGAAGAATTCACCCCTCCACTTT. Encoded protein: CASSYVKNSPLHF.

The gene calls are TRBV7-2 and TRBJ2-5, with 7 bases matching TRBD2. V lost 4 bases and J lost 5; bases outside the gene matches: 4. The CDR3 has 13 amino acids. In germline, CDR1 is SGHTA, CDR2 FQGNSA. Here the CDR3 DNA reads TGTGCCAGCAGCTCATCAGCGGGGGAGACCCAGTACTTC. Amino acids: CASSSSAGETQYF. Full variable domain (rest looked up from reference TRBV7-2 and TRBJ2-5): GAGVSQSPSNKVTEKGKDVELRCDPISGHTALYWYRQSLGQGLEFLIYFQGNSAPDKSGLPSDRFSAERTGGSVSTLTIQRTQQEDSAVYLCASSSSAGETQYFGPGTRLLVL.

With regard to this clonotype: The conserved final phenylalanine or tryptophan is absent from the CDR3, which likely points to a read error. Because the CDR3's place on the DNA is in doubt, the DNA is left out and the CDR3 is given as listed by TCRdb. This chain uses TRBV7-2 with TRBJ2-5; the D segment call TRBD2 is taken from the table without a DNA check. The CDR3 is 15 amino acids long, termini counted. Per germline, CDR1 SGHTA and CDR2 FQGNSA. This chain's CDR3 is CASSSTSGKGESQYS.

The chain is built from TRBV20-1 and TRBJ2-1, with D possibly matching TRBD1 (6 bases). Trimming cost V 0 bases and J 5 bases, with 23 bases left between them. This CDR3 is built from 18 residues. Germline V gene data show CDR1 as DFQATT and CDR2 as SNEGSKA (reference sequence). For the CDR3, the DNA is TGCAGTGCTAGAGATGACAAAACAATGACAGGAGTTGACAATGAGCAGTTCTTC. Its protein is CSARDDKTMTGVDNEQFF.

V is TRBV5-4 and J is TRBJ2-1, with unresolved D. The CDR3 length is 14 residues. V lost 3 bases to trimming and J lost 4 bases, with 11 bases between them. The germline V gene has CDR1 SGHNT and CDR2 YYREEE (reference sequence). The DNA for the CDR3 is TGTGCCAGCAGCTCCGACACTAATTACAATGAGCAGTTCTTC. This translates into CASSSDTNYNEQFF.